This entry concerns a single T cell receptor (beta chain). This entry is derived from a study of CD8 T cells in Susac syndrome. TCR beta sequences were obtained from blood CD8+ and CD4+ T cells. It was with random hexamers that roughly 0.45 to 1 ug RNA was reverse transcribed. Amplification of TCR beta CDR3 spanned 54 Vbeta and 13 Jbeta via immunoSEQ multiplex PCR. TCRdb used MiXCR to reprocess the immunoSEQ multiplex PCR reads, holding one entry per CDR3 protein. The sample holds 200,000 to 250,000 distinct CDR3 sequences, 80% to 95% seen once. CDR3 length equals 14 residues. Losses at the gene ends were 3 bases for V and 2 bases for J; bases not matched to a gene: 3. Germline lookup yields CDR1 SGHDT and CDR2 YYEEEE.

The sequence came from a human donor with multiple sclerosis. The V and J genes are TRBV5-6 and TRBJ2-3; the match to TRBD2 covers 7 bases. Sequenced sample: CD4+ T cells from PBMCs. DNA of the CDR3: TGTGCCAGCAGCTCCGGGGGGTCCACAGATACGCAGTATTTT. Translating gives CASSSGGSTDTQYF.